This TCR beta chain appears in the sequencing data of a study of blood T cell repertoires in COVID-19. On the study more broadly: There were acute and convalescent COVID-19 samples, and they came from the United States, Italy and Spain.

Adults between roughly 18 and 89 years of age took part from more than 20 US areas. Two negative PCRs, clearance, or symptom resolution were required of recovered Cohort 3 donors. The V gene end was trimmed by 2 bases and the J gene end by 5 bases; junction bases not matched to a gene: 9. The CDR3 runs to 16 residues. Per the germline V gene, CDR1 is MGHDK and CDR2 is SYGVNS. Authors' data handling: Amplification of reference gene primers provided the estimated nucleated cell counts. Only in-frame clones appear in the TCRdb table, and some are missing; sequencing was by immunoSEQ multiplex PCR. That table supplies the V and J calls and clone size; D and trimming were determined from the DNA. This table holds around 160,000 clones, around 81% found once.

This sequence was found in a middle-aged man who had recovered from COVID-19. The rearrangement joins TRBV25-1 to TRBJ2-1; 7 bases match TRBD2. Sequencing input: PBMCs or T cells enriched from blood (not recorded which). This CDR3 is CASSETRLASDNEQFF. The CDR3 DNA sequence: TGTGCCAGCAGTGAAACGAGACTAGCATCTGACAATGAGCAGTTCTTC.